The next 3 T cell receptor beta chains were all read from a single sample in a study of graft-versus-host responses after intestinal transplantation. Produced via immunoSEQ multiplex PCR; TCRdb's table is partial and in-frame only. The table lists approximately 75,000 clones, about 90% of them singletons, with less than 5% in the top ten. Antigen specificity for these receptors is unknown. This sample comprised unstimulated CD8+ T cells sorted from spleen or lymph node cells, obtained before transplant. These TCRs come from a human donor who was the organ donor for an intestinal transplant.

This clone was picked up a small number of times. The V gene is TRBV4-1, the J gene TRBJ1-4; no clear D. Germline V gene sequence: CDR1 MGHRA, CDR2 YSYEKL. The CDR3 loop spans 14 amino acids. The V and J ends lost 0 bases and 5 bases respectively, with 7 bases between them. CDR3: CASSQDSQNEKLFF. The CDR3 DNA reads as TGCGCCAGCAGCCAAGACAGTCAAAATGAAAAACTGTTTTTT.

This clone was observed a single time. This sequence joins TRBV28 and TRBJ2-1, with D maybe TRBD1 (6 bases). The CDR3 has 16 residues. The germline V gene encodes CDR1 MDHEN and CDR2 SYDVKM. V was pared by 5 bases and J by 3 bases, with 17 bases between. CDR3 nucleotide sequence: TGTGCCAGCAGTCCACTACAGGGAGCACTCTACAATGAGCAGTTCTTC. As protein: CASSPLQGALYNEQFF.

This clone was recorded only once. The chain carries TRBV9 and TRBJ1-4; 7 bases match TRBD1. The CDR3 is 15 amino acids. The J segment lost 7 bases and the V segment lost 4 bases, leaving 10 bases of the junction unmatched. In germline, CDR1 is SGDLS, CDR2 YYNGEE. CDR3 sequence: CASSPHRGGGEKLFF. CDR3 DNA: TGTGCCAGCAGCCCACACAGGGGCGGCGGTGAAAAACTGTTTTTT. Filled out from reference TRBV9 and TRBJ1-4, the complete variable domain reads DSGVTQTPKHLITATGQRVTLRCSPRSGDLSVYWYQQSLDQGLQFLIQYYNGEERAKGNILERFSAQQFPDLHSELNLSSLELGDSALYFCASSPHRGGGEKLFFGSGTQLSVL.